Reported below is one TCR beta chain. These data originate in a study of blood T cell repertoires in COVID-19. Across the whole study: The origin of the acute and convalescent COVID-19 samples was the United States, Italy and Spain.

Authors' data handling: Reference gene primers were amplified, and this amplification served to estimate nucleated cell counts. Data came from immunoSEQ multiplex PCR; TCRdb stores just in-frame clones and leaves some out. Clonal size and the V and J genes are those of that table, whereas D and trimming came from the DNA. This sample has about 400,000 clones; about 90% occur once, and the top ten carry nearly 2%. In germline, CDR1 is MNHEY, CDR2 SVGAGI. There are 15 residues in the CDR3. V was cut by 6 bases and J by 5 bases, with 14 bases left in between. All enrollees were roughly 18 to 95 years old and from approximately 25 US areas.

This receptor was obtained from a woman in her late teens or twenties with acute COVID-19. Sequencing used PBMCs or T cells enriched from blood (not recorded which). The chain carries TRBV6-5 and TRBJ1-6; no clear D gene. The CDR3 here is CASSQRSIDNSPLHF. CDR3 nucleotide sequence: TGTGCCAGCAGCCAGCGATCCATCGATAATTCACCCCTCCACTTT.